A single sample gave rise to the 9 T cell receptor beta chains below, sequenced in a study of cytomegalovirus exposure and HLA in healthy donors (TCRdb year 2017). The library was prepared using the immunoSEQ multiplex PCR assay. For the multiplex PCR, a mixture combining 60 forward primers for TCR Vbeta segments and 13 reverse primers for TCR Jbeta segments was used. The clones in this table, taken by TCRdb from immuneACCESS, are in-frame only. Not every clone is retained; where verified, under half of the shortfall comes from an unresolved V gene, and the cause of the rest is unknown. The sample has roughly 150,000 clones on record, approximately 71% of them singletons. The ten largest clones take up roughly a tenth of the sample. The specimen was PBMCs. Receptors originate from a man younger than 45 in good health and CMV-seropositive.

There are a few counts of this clone. The chain has TRBV6-4 and TRBJ2-6; 9 nucleotides line up with TRBD1. The CDR3 contains 17 residues. The V segment lost 10 bases and the J segment 3 bases; nucleotides outside the gene matches: 13. The germline V gene encodes CDR1 MRHNA and CDR2 SNTAGT. The CDR3 loop reads CATSLTGGYNGANVLTF. The CDR3 DNA sequence: TGTGCCACCTCGCTGACAGGGGGATACAATGGGGCCAACGTCCTGACTTTC.

This clone turned up a few times. The chain joins TRBV2 to TRBJ1-4; D is undetermined. V gave up 7 bases and J gave up 0 bases, with 12 bases separating them. This CDR3 contains 15 residues. Germline V gene data show CDR1 as SNHLY and CDR2 as FYNNEI. The CDR3 region has the DNA TGTGCCAGCACTGGCAGGATCGCAACTAATGAAAAACTGTTTTTT. This translates into CASTGRIATNEKLFF.

This chain links TRBV6-4 with TRBJ2-2, with 7 bases that match TRBD1. Trimming cost V 9 bases and J 3 bases; bases outside gene matches: 1. This CDR3 is built from 12 residues. CDR1 and CDR2 from the germline V gene are MRHNA and SNTAGT. The CDR3: CASGTDTGELFF. DNA for the CDR3: TGTGCCAGTGGGACAGACACCGGGGAGCTGTTTTTT.

The V and J genes are TRBV6-5 and TRBJ1-3, with D possibly TRBD1 on 5 matching bases. CDR1 and CDR2 from the germline V gene are MNHEY and SVGAGI. There are 16 residues in the CDR3. Trimming shortened V by 2 bases and J by 4 bases, and 15 bases separated the two germline ends. The CDR3: CASSYGHHQAGNTIYF. In nucleotides, the CDR3 is TGTGCCAGCAGTTACGGACACCATCAAGCGGGAAACACCATATATTTT.

This clone has a handful of counts. The same CDR3 is also encoded by other DNA sequences in this sample. The rearrangement uses TRBV6-5 and TRBJ1-1; no definite D call. CDR3 size: 13 residues. Trimming left V 2 bases short and J 1 base short, with 5 bases between. Germline V CDR1 and CDR2: MNHEY, SVGAGI. CDR3 residues: CASSYGQNTEAFF. CDR3 bases: TGTGCCAGCAGTTACGGCCAGAACACTGAAGCTTTCTTT.

The V and J genes are TRBV6-5 and TRBJ2-3; 7 bases agree with TRBD2. The V segment lost 0 bases and the J segment 4 bases; nucleotides outside the gene matches: 4. CDR1 is MNHEY and CDR2 is SVGAGI in the germline V gene. The CDR3 consists of 15 residues. Written as DNA, the CDR3 is TGTGCCAGCAGTTACTCCGGCGGGAGCGCAGATACGCAGTATTTT. Translating it yields CASSYSGGSADTQYF.

This clone was detected a few times. The V and J genes are TRBV7-8 and TRBJ1-1; D call uncertain. Germline CDR1 SGHVS, CDR2 FQNEAQ. Trimming shortened V by 5 bases and J by 7 bases, and 14 bases separated the two germline ends. The CDR3 runs 13 residues. The CDR3 nucleotides read TGTGCCAGCAGCCGGCCCCCTGGGCATGAAGCTTTCTTT. Amino acids: CASSRPPGHEAFF. Full variable domain (missing parts from reference TRBV7-8 and TRBJ1-1): GAGVSQSPRYKVAKRGQDVALRCDPISGHVSLFWYQQALGQGPEFLTYFQNEAQLDKSGLPSDRFFAERPEGSVSTLKIQRTQQEDSAVYLCASSRPPGHEAFFGQGTRLTVV.

The chain uses TRBV13 and TRBJ2-2, with 8 bases lining up with TRBD1. This CDR3 comprises 16 residues. V was clipped by 5 bases and J by 2 bases; unmatched bases: 7. Per the germline V gene, CDR1 is PRHDT and CDR2 is FYEKMQ (reference sequence). CDR3 residues: CASSQTGQANTGELFF. Here the CDR3 DNA reads TGTGCCAGCAGCCAAACGGGACAGGCAAACACCGGGGAGCTGTTTTTT.

The chain has TRBV15 and TRBJ1-5; D is uncertain. The CDR3 has 16 residues. The V gene lost 0 bases and the J gene lost 6 bases, with 15 bases spanning the gap. Germline CDR1 reads LNHNV; CDR2 reads YYDKDF (reference sequence). CDR3 protein: CATSRDRLAVPQPQHF. CDR3 bases: TGTGCCACCAGCAGAGATAGACTAGCCGTTCCTCAGCCCCAGCATTTT.